The following is a T cell receptor (beta chain) sequence with its context. The data were obtained in a study of blood T cell repertoires in COVID-19. Whole-study context: Samples taken during acute and convalescent COVID-19 were collected in the United States, Italy and Spain. In each case, the material was cDNA or gDNA derived from T cells, B-cell-depleted T cells, or PBMCs.

The CDR3 is 14 residues long. Germline CDR1 is SGHNT and CDR2 is YYREEE (reference sequence). V was pared by 0 bases and J by 3 bases, with 9 bases between. Under the authors' procedure: The authors estimated nucleated cell counts from reference gene primer amplification. Profiling relied on immunoSEQ multiplex PCR, and the TCRdb table lists in-frame clones only, not all of them. The V and J calls and clone size come from that table; D and trimming were worked out from the DNA. There are 180,000 or so clones in the sample; approximately 87% occur only once, and 3.7% lies in the top ten. V usage is TRBV5-4 and J usage is TRBJ1-1; no clear D gene. The sequence derives from a young man with active or convalescent COVID-19. The sequenced sample was peripheral blood. CDR3: CASSLVNLDTEAFF. DNA of the CDR3: TGTGCCAGCAGCTTGGTAAACTTGGACACTGAAGCTTTCTTT.